This is a list of T cell receptor beta chains from one sample in a study of monozygotic twins with inflammatory bowel disease. TCRdb reprocessed the 5' RACE reads and stores each CDR3 protein as one record, lacking DNA. The sample's table shows roughly 140,000 distinct CDR3 sequences. The material sequenced was blood. These receptors originate from a human donor with ulcerative colitis or Crohn's disease, or a healthy co-twin of an affected twin (not recorded which). CDR3s include the opening cysteine and the closing phenylalanine or tryptophan.

CSAGGSKASGAIAGNTIYF,TRBV20-1,TRBJ1-3,19
CASSHPASGGPVDTQYF,TRBV25-1,TRBJ2-3,17
CASSPWAGKTDGELFF,TRBV5-4,TRBJ2-2,16
CASSRGGGTGNTGELFF,TRBV5-4,TRBJ2-2,17
CSAFDREVYEQYF,TRBV20-1,TRBJ2-7,13
CARQPKSGRLYEQYF,TRBV2,TRBJ2-7,15
CSAYRQGPYEQYF,TRBV20-1,TRBJ2-7,13
CASSLTGSRSPLHF,TRBV7-3,TRBJ1-6,14
CSVERRGQNTEAFF,TRBV29-1,TRBJ1-1,14
CASSPLEWDYDYNEQFF,TRBV18,TRBJ2-1,17
CASSLAQGAGDTQYF,TRBV7-8,TRBJ2-3,15
CASTGRGTNYGYTF,TRBV27,TRBJ1-2,14
CASTPDRGGGGHDQETQYF,TRBV19,TRBJ2-5,19
CASSPTRWGEKLFF,TRBV7-2,TRBJ1-4,14
CASSSNRGGNEQFF,TRBV5-1,TRBJ2-1,14
CASSFMQGMDTEAFF,TRBV5-4,TRBJ1-1,15
CSASNRGRHTDTQYF,TRBV20-1,TRBJ2-3,15
CASSDQGEAFF,TRBV9,TRBJ1-1,11
CASSPGPGQGPTGTQYF,TRBV6-8,TRBJ2-3,17
CASSPQEGSLYEQYF,TRBV18,TRBJ2-7,15
CASSNLARGLSKRGELFF,TRBV6-5,TRBJ2-2,18
CAISQEGTGASSYEQYF,TRBV10-3,TRBJ2-7,17
CAAGRGAGTQYF,TRBV27,TRBJ2-3,12
CASSRGAGANVLTF,TRBV3-1,TRBJ2-6,14
CASIRARRDNSPLHF,TRBV2,TRBJ1-6,15
CSARDLFDTQYF,TRBV20-1,TRBJ2-3,12
CASSLRGPRYEQYF,TRBV5-4,TRBJ2-7,14
CASSLAWIWTGAYEQYF,TRBV12-3/TRBV12-4,TRBJ2-7,17
CSARDETGGPGYQETQYF,TRBV20-1,TRBJ2-5,18
CASSYGGINSPLHF,TRBV12-3/TRBV12-4,TRBJ1-6,14
CATSEDGTGTNEQFF,TRBV24-1,TRBJ2-1,15
CASSPRVAGTDTQYF,TRBV18,TRBJ2-3,15
CASRGDTYSNQPQHF,TRBV6-2/TRBV6-3,TRBJ1-5,15
CASSLADTYNEQFF,TRBV7-2,TRBJ2-1,14
CASSEGGRAVGKAFF,TRBV7-9,TRBJ1-1,15
CASTSSGANVLTF,TRBV3-1,TRBJ2-6,13
CASSLDGGNYEQYF,TRBV11-2,TRBJ2-7,14
CSAKNRGSNTEAFF,TRBV20-1,TRBJ1-1,14
CASSLEPLGETQYF,TRBV5-1,TRBJ2-5,14
CASSITGFNSPLHF,TRBV7-2,TRBJ1-6,14
CASSLRGLNTGELFF,TRBV7-2,TRBJ2-2,15
CASSQTGPSSYEQYF,TRBV5-1,TRBJ2-7,15
CASNPSGTGGRYEQYF,TRBV28,TRBJ2-7,16
CASSLVPDNPYGYTF,TRBV7-3,TRBJ1-2,15
CASSLVRGQGIGEKLFF,TRBV11-2,TRBJ1-4,17
CAISESEVTDTQYF,TRBV10-3,TRBJ2-3,14
CASSLRSEKSYEQYF,TRBV7-2,TRBJ2-7,15
CASSSWGRNYGYTF,TRBV5-4,TRBJ1-2,14
CASSLAGRISYEQYF,TRBV12-3/TRBV12-4,TRBJ2-7,15
CSASTPGQGNYGYTF,TRBV20-1,TRBJ1-2,15
CASSLGPKTGELFF,TRBV5-5,TRBJ2-2,14
CASSPPEVVEGHKNMQYF,TRBV18,TRBJ2-4,18
CASKPHPSTDTQYF,TRBV5-1,TRBJ2-3,14
CASSRLFTGNTEAFF,TRBV3-1,TRBJ1-1,15
CASSLSRLWGGALYNEQFF,TRBV5-1,TRBJ2-1,19
CASSLGPPFLRGAQFF,TRBV5-5,TRBJ2-1,16
CAISGGATNSPLHF,TRBV10-3,TRBJ1-6,14